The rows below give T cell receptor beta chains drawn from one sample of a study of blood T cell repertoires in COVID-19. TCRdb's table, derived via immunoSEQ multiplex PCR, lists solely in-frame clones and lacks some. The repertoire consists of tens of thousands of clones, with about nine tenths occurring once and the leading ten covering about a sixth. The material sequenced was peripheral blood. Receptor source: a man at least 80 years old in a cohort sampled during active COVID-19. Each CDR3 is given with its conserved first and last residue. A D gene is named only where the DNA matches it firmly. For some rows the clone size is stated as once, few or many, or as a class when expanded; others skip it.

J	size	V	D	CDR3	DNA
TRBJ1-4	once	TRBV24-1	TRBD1	CATSVLGQATSIATNEKLFF	TGTGCCACCAGCGTATTGGGACAGGCGACTTCCATTGCAACTAATGAAAAACTGTTTTTT
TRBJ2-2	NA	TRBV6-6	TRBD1	CASSSRDRLGELFF	TGTGCCAGCAGTTCCCGGGACAGGCTCGGGGAGCTGTTTTTT
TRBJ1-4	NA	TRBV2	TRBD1	CASIPDRGNEKLFF	TGTGCCAGCATTCCGGACAGGGGGAATGAAAAACTGTTTTTT
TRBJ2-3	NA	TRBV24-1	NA	CATGHSLGTDTQYF	TGTGCCACTGGCCATAGCCTGGGCACAGATACGCAGTATTTT
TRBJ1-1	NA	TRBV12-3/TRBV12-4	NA	CASSLWATEAFF	TGTGCCAGCAGTTTATGGGCCACTGAAGCTTTCTTT
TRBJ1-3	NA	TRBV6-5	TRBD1	CASSRQGASGNTIYF	TGTGCCAGCAGTCGACAGGGGGCGTCGGGAAACACCATATATTTT
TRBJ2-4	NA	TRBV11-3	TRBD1	CASSQTGSYIQYF	TGTGCCAGCAGCCAGACAGGGAGTTACATTCAGTACTTC
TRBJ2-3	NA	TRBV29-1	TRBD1	CSGRQGPSTDTQYF	TGCAGCGGCCGACAGGGGCCTAGCACAGATACGCAGTATTTT
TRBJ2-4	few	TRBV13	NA	CASSSRGDGNIQYF	TGTGCCAGCAGCTCCAGGGGGGACGGAAACATTCAGTACTTC
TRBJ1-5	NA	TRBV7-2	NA	CASSLGGGSSQPQHF	TGTGCCAGCAGCTTAGGGGGGGGGAGCAGCCAGCCCCAGCATTTT
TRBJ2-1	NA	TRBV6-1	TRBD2	CASSEGVAGGDEQFF	TGTGCCAGCAGTGAAGGGGTAGCGGGGGGAGATGAGCAGTTCTTC
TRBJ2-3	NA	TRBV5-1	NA	CASSLGQTTDTQYF	TGCGCCAGCAGCTTGGGACAGACCACAGATACGCAGTATTTT
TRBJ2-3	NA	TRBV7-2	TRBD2	CASSLVLAGVRDTQYF	TGTGCCAGCAGCTTAGTACTAGCGGGCGTCAGGGATACGCAGTATTTT
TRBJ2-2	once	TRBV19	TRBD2	CASTSILAGPNTGELFF	TGTGCCAGTACGTCGATCCTAGCGGGGCCGAACACCGGGGAGCTGTTTTTT
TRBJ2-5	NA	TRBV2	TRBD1	CASSRGLGETQYF	TGTGCCAGCTCCAGGGGGTTAGGGGAGACCCAGTACTTC
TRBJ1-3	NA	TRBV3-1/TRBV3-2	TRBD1	CASSQGSDRNGNTIYF	TGTGCCAGCAGCCAAGGATCGGACAGGAATGGAAACACCATATATTTT
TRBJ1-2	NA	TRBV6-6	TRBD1	CASRTGQGDYGYTF	TGTGCCAGCAGAACGGGACAGGGGGACTATGGCTACACCTTC
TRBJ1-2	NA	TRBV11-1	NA	CASSWTGVGGYTF	TGTGCCAGCAGCTGGACCGGGGTCGGAGGCTACACCTTC
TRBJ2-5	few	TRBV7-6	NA	CASSLLGSGYQETQYF	TGTGCCAGCAGCTTACTAGGGTCGGGGTACCAAGAGACCCAGTACTTC
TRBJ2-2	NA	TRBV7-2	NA	CASSRNQAGELFF	TGTGCCAGCAGCCGAAATCAGGCCGGGGAGCTGTTTTTT
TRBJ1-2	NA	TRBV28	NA	CASSESGFKVNTF	TGTGCCAGCAGTGAATCGGGGTTCAAAGTTAACACCTTC
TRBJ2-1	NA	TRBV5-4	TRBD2	CASSPTSDRYNEQFF	TGTGCCAGCAGCCCTACTAGCGACCGCTACAATGAGCAGTTCTTC
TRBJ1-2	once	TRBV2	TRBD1	CASSERDSINYGYTF	TGTGCCAGCAGTGAAAGGGACAGCATTAACTATGGCTACACCTTC
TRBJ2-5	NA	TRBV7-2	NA	CASSLDPVQETQYF	TGTGCCAGCAGCTTAGATCCTGTCCAAGAGACCCAGTACTTC
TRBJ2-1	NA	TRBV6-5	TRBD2	CASSRRESSYNEQFF	TGTGCCAGCAGTAGGCGGGAGAGCTCCTACAATGAGCAGTTCTTC
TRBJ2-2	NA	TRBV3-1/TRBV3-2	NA	CASSQASIRGTGELFF	TGTGCCAGCAGCCAAGCTTCGATTCGGGGCACCGGGGAGCTGTTTTTT
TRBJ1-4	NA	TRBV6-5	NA	CASSSTSRGEKLFF	TGTGCCAGCAGTTCAACGTCGAGGGGGGAAAAACTGTTTTTT
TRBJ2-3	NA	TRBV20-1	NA	CSASDGVDTQYF	TGCAGTGCTAGTGACGGGGTAGATACGCAGTATTTT
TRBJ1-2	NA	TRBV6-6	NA	CASSYSEPGSGYTF	TGTGCCAGCAGTTACTCGGAACCAGGCTCTGGCTACACCTTC
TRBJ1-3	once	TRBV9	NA	CASSPWAGRSGNTIYF	TGTGCCAGCAGCCCCTGGGCAGGGCGCTCTGGAAACACCATATATTTT
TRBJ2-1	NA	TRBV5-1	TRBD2	CASATTGTTYNEQFF	TGCGCCAGCGCGACGACGGGGACTACCTACAATGAGCAGTTCTTC
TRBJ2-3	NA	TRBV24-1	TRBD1	CATSARGGALDTQYF	TGTGCCACCAGTGCTCGAGGGGGCGCTTTGGATACGCAGTATTTT
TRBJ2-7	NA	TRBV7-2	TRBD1	CASSIDAGTGLTYEQYF	TGTGCCAGCAGCATAGATGCAGGGACAGGCTTAACCTACGAGCAGTACTTC
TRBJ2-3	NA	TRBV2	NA	CASSVARPPNTQYF	TGTGCCAGCAGTGTGGCCAGGCCCCCGAATACGCAGTATTTT
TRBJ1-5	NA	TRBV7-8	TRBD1	CASSLAGTQGQRYNQPQHF	TGTGCCAGCAGCTTAGCGGGCACACAGGGGCAGCGTTACAATCAGCCCCAGCATTTT
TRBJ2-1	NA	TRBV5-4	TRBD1	CASSSYRGHEQFF	TGTGCCAGCAGCTCATACAGGGGCCATGAGCAGTTCTTC
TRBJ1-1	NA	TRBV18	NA	CASSKDDSLSTEAFF	TGTGCCAGCTCGAAAGATGACAGCCTATCCACTGAAGCTTTCTTT
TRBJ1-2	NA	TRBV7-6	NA	CASSLASGDYGYTF	TGTGCCAGCAGCTTAGCGTCGGGAGACTATGGCTACACCTTC
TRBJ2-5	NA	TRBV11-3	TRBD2	CASSPQTSGGQETQYF	TGTGCCAGCAGCCCCCAGACTAGCGGGGGCCAAGAGACCCAGTACTTC
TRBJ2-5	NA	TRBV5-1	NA	CASSLAGLEKTQYF	TGCGCCAGCAGCTTGGCAGGGCTTGAAAAGACCCAGTACTTC
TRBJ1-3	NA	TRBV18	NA	CASSSNPPDTIYF	TGTGCCAGCTCATCAAACCCCCCGGACACCATATATTTT
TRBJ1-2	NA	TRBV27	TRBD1	CASSSTGTGHGYTF	TGTGCCAGCAGTTCCACCGGGACAGGCCATGGCTACACCTTC
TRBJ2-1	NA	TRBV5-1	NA	CASSLGKQPGAYNEQFF	TGCGCCAGCAGCTTGGGGAAGCAACCTGGAGCCTACAATGAGCAGTTCTTC
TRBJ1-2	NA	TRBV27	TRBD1	CASSPRADRGGYTF	TGTGCCAGCAGTCCCCGGGCAGACAGGGGTGGCTACACCTTC
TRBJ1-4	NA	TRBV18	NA	CASSPDSNYEKLFF	TGTGCCAGCTCACCAGACAGTAATTATGAAAAACTGTTTTTT
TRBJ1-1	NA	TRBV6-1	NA	CASSDIRQSMNTEAFF	TGTGCCAGCAGTGATATCCGACAGAGCATGAACACTGAAGCTTTCTTT
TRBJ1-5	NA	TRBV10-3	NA	CAISVQSGSNQPQHF	TGTGCCATCAGTGTGCAGTCGGGGAGCAATCAGCCCCAGCATTTT
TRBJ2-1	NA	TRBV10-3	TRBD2	CAISEGTRHNEQFF	TGTGCCATCAGTGAAGGGACTAGGCACAATGAGCAGTTCTTC
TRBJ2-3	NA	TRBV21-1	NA	CASSVRDRVEDTQYF	TGTGCCAGCAGCGTCCGGGACAGGGTTGAAGATACGCAGTATTTT
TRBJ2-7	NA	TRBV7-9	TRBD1	CASSSDRGDSYEQYF	TGTGCCAGCAGCTCCGACAGGGGGGACTCCTACGAGCAGTACTTC
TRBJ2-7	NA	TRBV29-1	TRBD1	CSASRGRGPYEQYF	TGCAGCGCCTCAAGGGGCAGGGGGCCCTACGAGCAGTACTTC
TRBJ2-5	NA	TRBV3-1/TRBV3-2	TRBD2	CASSQGTSDQETQYF	TGTGCCAGCAGCCAAGGGACTAGCGATCAAGAGACCCAGTACTTC
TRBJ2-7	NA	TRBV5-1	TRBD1	CASSTGGSSYEQYF	TGCGCCAGCAGCACAGGGGGGAGCTCCTACGAGCAGTACTTC
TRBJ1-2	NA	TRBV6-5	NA	CASSNEGGNNYGYTF	TGTGCCAGCAGTAACGAAGGAGGGAACAACTATGGCTACACCTTC
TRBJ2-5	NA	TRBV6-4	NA	CASSREEGETQYF	TGTGCCAGCAGCCGGGAAGAAGGGGAGACCCAGTACTTC
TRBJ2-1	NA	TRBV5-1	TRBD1	CASSLAQGANNEQFF	TGCGCCAGCAGCTTGGCCCAGGGGGCAAACAATGAGCAGTTCTTC
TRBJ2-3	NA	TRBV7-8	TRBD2	CASKASGGGTDTQYF	TGTGCCAGCAAGGCTAGCGGGGGAGGCACAGATACGCAGTATTTT
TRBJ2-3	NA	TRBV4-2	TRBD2	CASSQVSGAEVDTQYF	TGTGCCAGCAGCCAGGTTAGCGGGGCTGAGGTGGATACGCAGTATTTT
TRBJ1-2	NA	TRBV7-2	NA	CASSPYAGVGYTF	TGTGCCAGCAGCCCCTACGCCGGGGTTGGCTACACCTTC